This TCR beta chain was identified during a study of blood T cell repertoires in COVID-19. Profiled with immunoSEQ multiplex PCR; TCRdb holds only in-frame clones, not every one. Of approximately 310,000 clones detected, 85% appear once; the ten largest clones hold approximately 1.9%. The CDR3 extends over 16 amino acids. Germline CDR1 SEHNR, CDR2 FQNEAQ (reference sequence). V was clipped by 5 bases and J by 0 bases, with 14 bases between them. The chain carries TRBV7-9 and TRBJ1-3; D is uncertain. The TCR comes from a woman in her twenties or thirties who had been exposed to COVID-19. Sequencing used PBMCs or T cells enriched from blood (not recorded which). The CDR3 here is CASSLGRGGSGNTIYF. Written as DNA, the CDR3 is TGTGCCAGCAGCCTGGGTCGGGGTGGCTCTGGAAACACCATATATTTT.